This T cell receptor beta chain was captured in a study of beta chain features in type 1 diabetes. As every portion of the isolated RNA was reverse transcribed, the sequencing read expressed TCRB transcripts. The repertoire was sequenced with immunoSEQ multiplex PCR; TCRdb's copy has only in-frame clones and lacks some. The table records around 260,000 clones, roughly a quarter of them present only once. This clone has a handful of counts. What it binds is not known. Trimming cost V 11 bases and J 7 bases, with 17 bases left between them. The CDR3 runs to 13 residues. Germline-derived CDR1 and CDR2 are MDHEN and SYDVKM. Points from the study as a whole: Patients with type 1 diabetes showed fewer VDJ junction insertions and more deletions. These data did not resolve whether HLA type affects TCRB rearrangement. Among all four CD4+ subsets, Type 1 diabetes patients had TCRB CDR3s that were moderately but significantly shorter.

A CD45RO/CCR7/CD25/CD127/CD95/CD27 panel sorted naive, central memory, regulatory and stem cell-like memory CD4+ cells. Over 95% purity was reached by all sorted populations. This rearrangement joins TRBV28 to TRBJ1-4; D might be TRBD1 (6 bases). Sequencing input: naive CD4+ T cells from blood. The origin of this receptor is a woman in her 30s with type 1 diabetes. In DNA, the CDR3 is TGTGCCGGGAACAGGGATGGCGGTGAAAAACTGTTTTTT. It specifies CAGNRDGGEKLFF. Based on the CDR3 plus reference TRBV28 and TRBJ1-4, the full variable domain is DVKVTQSSRYLVKRTGEKVFLECVQDMDHENMFWYRQDPGLGLRLIYFSYDVKMKEKGDIPEGYSVSREKKERFSLILESASTNQTSMYLCAGNRDGGEKLFFGSGTQLSVL.